The clone carrying this T cell receptor (beta chain) turned up a few times. The antigen remains unidentified. These data belong to a study of identical twins. The V gene lost 1 base and the J gene lost 4 bases, with 10 bases spanning the gap. Germline CDR1 MGHRA, CDR2 YSYEKL. CDR3 length: 15 residues. TCRdb re-analysed the 5' RACE reads in MiXCR, keeping a single row per CDR3 protein. The repertoire holds 450,000 or so distinct CDR3 sequences, with 14% as singletons. Findings and limits, study-wide: Models underestimated out-of-frame TCR alpha sharing in monozygotic twins.

Healthy Caucasians alone served as donors. This sample was shared with a second study, whose subject was yellow fever vaccine responses in identical twins. This second report adds: Twin vaccine T cell responses reportedly seemed partly convergent, partly personalized.

The sequenced sample was CD4+ T cells sorted from blood. The TCR sequence derives from a woman between 18 and 29 years old in good health. The rearrangement uses TRBV4-1 and TRBJ2-2, with D possibly being TRBD2 (6 bases). CDR3 nucleotides: TGCGCCAGCAGCCAAGTCGCGGGGCCCACCGGGGAGCTGTTTTTT. As protein: CASSQVAGPTGELFF.